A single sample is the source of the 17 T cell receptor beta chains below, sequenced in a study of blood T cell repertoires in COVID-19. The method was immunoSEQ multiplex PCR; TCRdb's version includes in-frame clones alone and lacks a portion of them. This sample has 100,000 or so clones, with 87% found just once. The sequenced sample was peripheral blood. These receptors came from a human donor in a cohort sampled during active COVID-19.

The CDR3 loop is CASSSRQGKETQYF. The DNA for the CDR3 is TGTGCCAGCAGCTCGCGCCAGGGGAAAGAGACCCAGTACTTC. V and J are TRBV7-8 and TRBJ2-5; a weak D match, TRBD1 (6 bases). The CDR3 extends over 14 amino acids. Deletions cut 4 bases from V and 3 bases from J, with 12 bases between. Per germline, CDR1 SGHVS and CDR2 FQNEAQ.

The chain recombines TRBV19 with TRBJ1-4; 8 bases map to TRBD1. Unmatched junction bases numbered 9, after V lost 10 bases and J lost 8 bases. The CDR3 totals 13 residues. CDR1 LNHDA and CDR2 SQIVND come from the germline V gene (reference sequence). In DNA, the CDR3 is TGTGCCACCAAAGACAGGGGCAGAGAAAAACTGTTTTTT. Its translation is CATKDRGREKLFF.

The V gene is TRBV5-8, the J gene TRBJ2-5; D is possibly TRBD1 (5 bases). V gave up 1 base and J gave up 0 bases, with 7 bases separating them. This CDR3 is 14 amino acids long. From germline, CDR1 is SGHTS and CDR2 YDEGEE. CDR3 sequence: CASSLPGNQETQYF. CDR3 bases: TGTGCCAGCAGCTTGCCAGGGAACCAAGAGACCCAGTACTTC.

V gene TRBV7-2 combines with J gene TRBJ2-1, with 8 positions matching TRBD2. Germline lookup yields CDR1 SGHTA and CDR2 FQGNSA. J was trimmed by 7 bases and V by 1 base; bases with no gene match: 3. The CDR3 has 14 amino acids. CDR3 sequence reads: CASSLDGGGNEQFF. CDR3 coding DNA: TGTGCCAGCAGCTTAGATGGCGGGGGGAATGAGCAGTTCTTC.

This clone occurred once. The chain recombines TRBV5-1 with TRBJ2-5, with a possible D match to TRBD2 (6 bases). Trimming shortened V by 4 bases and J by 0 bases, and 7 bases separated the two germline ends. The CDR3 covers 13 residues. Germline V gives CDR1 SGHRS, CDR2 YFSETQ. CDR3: CASSPGDQETQYF. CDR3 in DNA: TGCGCCAGCAGCCCGGGAGACCAAGAGACCCAGTACTTC. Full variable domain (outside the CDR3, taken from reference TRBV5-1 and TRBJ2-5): KAGVTQTPRYLIKTRGQQVTLSCSPISGHRSVSWYQQTPGQGLQFLFEYFSETQRNKGNFPGRFSGRQFSNSRSEMNVSTLELGDSALYLCASSPGDQETQYFGPGTRLLVL.

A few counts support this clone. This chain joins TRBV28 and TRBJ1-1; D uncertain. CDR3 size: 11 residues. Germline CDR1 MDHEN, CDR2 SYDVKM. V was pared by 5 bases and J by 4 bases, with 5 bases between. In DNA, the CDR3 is TGTGCCAGCAGTCCTTCCACTGAAGCTTTCTTT. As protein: CASSPSTEAFF.

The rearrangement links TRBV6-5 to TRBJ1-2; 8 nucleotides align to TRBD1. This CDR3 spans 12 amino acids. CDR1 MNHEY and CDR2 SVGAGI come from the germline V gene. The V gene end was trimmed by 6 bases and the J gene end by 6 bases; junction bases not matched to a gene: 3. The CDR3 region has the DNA TGTGCCAGCAGCCTGGACAGGGATGGCTACACCTTC. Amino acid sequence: CASSLDRDGYTF.

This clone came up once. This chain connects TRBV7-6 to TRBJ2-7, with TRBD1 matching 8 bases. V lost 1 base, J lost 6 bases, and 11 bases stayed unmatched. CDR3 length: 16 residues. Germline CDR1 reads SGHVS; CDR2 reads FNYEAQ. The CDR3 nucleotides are TGTGCCAGCAGCTTAGACAGGGGGGCCGACTCCCTCGAGCAGTACTTC. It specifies CASSLDRGADSLEQYF.

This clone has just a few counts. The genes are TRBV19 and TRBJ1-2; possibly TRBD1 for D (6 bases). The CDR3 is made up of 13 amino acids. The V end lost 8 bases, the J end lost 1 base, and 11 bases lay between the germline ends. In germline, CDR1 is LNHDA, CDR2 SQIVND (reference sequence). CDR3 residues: CASWGGDNYGYTF. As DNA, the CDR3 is TGTGCCAGTTGGGGGGGCGATAACTATGGCTACACCTTC.

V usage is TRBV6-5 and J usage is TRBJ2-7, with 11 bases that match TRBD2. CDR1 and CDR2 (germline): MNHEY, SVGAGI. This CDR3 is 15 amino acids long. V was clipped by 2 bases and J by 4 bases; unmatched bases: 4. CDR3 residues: CASSYGTSGEYEQYF. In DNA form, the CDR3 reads TGTGCCAGCAGTTACGGGACTAGCGGAGAGTACGAGCAGTACTTC.

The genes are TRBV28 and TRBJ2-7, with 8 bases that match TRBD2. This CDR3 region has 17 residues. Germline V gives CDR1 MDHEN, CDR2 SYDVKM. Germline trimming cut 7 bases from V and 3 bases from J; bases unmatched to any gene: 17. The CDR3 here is CASNTGGPSTSFYEQYF. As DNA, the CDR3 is TGTGCCAGCAATACGGGAGGGCCCTCCACCTCATTCTACGAGCAGTACTTC. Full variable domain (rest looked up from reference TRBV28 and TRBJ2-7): DVKVTQSSRYLVKRTGEKVFLECVQDMDHENMFWYRQDPGLGLRLIYFSYDVKMKEKGDIPEGYSVSREKKERFSLILESASTNQTSMYLCASNTGGPSTSFYEQYFGPGTRLTVT.

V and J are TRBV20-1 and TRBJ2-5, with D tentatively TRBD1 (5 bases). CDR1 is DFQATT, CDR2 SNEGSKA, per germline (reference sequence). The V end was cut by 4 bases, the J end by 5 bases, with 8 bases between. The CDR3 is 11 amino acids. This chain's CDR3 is CSAKGMETQYF. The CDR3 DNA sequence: TGCAGTGCTAAGGGGATGGAGACCCAGTACTTC.

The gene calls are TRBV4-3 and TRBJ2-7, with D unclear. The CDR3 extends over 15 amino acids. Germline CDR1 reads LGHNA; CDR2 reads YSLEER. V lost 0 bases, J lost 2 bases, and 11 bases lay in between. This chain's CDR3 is CASSQDRSSTYEQYF. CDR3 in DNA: TGCGCCAGCAGCCAAGATAGATCGTCGACCTACGAGCAGTACTTC.

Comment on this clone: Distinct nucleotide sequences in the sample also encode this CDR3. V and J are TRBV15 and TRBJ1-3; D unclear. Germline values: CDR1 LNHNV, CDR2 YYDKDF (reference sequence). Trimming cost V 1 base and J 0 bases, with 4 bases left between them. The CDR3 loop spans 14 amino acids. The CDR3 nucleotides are TGTGCCACCAGCAGAGGGAGCTCTGGAAACACCATATATTTT. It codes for CATSRGSSGNTIYF.

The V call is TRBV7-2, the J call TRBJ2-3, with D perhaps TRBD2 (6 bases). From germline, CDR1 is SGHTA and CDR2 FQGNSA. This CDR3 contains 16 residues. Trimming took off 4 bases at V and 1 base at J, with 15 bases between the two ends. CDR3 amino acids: CASSSGDFEGTDTQYF. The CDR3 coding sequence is TGTGCCAGCAGCTCCGGGGACTTTGAAGGCACAGATACGCAGTATTTT.

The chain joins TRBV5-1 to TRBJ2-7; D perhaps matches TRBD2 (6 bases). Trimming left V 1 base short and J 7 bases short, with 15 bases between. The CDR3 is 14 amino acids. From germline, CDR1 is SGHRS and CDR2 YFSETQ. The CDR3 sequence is CASSLIGSQGEQYF. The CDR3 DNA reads TGCGCCAGCAGCTTGATCGGGAGTCAGGGTGAGCAGTACTTC. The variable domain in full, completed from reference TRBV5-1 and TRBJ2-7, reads KAGVTQTPRYLIKTRGQQVTLSCSPISGHRSVSWYQQTPGQGLQFLFEYFSETQRNKGNFPGRFSGRQFSNSRSEMNVSTLELGDSALYLCASSLIGSQGEQYFGPGTRLTVT.

CDR3 amino acids: CASREGWTEAFF. The DNA for the CDR3 is TGTGCCAGCAGGGAGGGTTGGACTGAAGCTTTCTTT. The chain joins TRBV6-5 to TRBJ1-1; D is undetermined. This CDR3 is 12 amino acids long. V was clipped by 6 bases and J by 5 bases, with 10 bases between them. The germline CDR1 and CDR2 sequences are MNHEY and SVGAGI.